The rows below give T cell receptor beta chains drawn from one sample of a study of cytomegalovirus exposure and HLA in healthy donors. TCRdb's table, derived via immunoSEQ multiplex PCR, lists solely in-frame clones and lacks some. The sample consists of over 100,000 clones, about 64% of them appearing once. What was sequenced was PBMCs. The receptor set was obtained from a woman in her 40s in good health and CMV-seronegative. Both conserved end residues are part of each CDR3. The D gene is left open where the match is weak. The listing skips clone size in some rows; elsewhere it reads once, few, many or a size class.

d_gene | abundance | len | j_gene | v_gene | CDR3aa | CDR3nt
- | few | 16 | TRBJ1-1 | TRBV7-9 | CASSLSMGRSLLGAFF | TGTGCCAGCAGCTTAAGTATGGGGCGGAGCCTTCTTGGGGCTTTCTTT
TRBD1 | - | 15 | TRBJ1-1 | TRBV27 | CASSLSPGGNTEAFF | TGTGCCAGCAGTTTATCCCCAGGGGGAAACACTGAAGCTTTCTTT
TRBD1 | - | 16 | TRBJ2-3 | TRBV7-9 | CASSLIATGSTDTQYF | TGTGCCAGCAGCTTAATTGCGACAGGGAGCACAGATACGCAGTATTTT
TRBD2 | - | 18 | TRBJ2-3 | TRBV5-1 | CASSPQLTSGGAGDTQYF | TGCGCCAGCAGCCCTCAATTGACTAGCGGGGGGGCAGGAGATACGCAGTATTTT
TRBD1 | - | 16 | TRBJ1-5 | TRBV18 | CASSPLDRGSNQPQHF | TGTGCCAGCTCACCACTAGACAGGGGTAGCAATCAGCCCCAGCATTTT
- | - | 15 | TRBJ2-1 | TRBV7-8 | CASSLEAGLANEQFF | TGTGCCAGCAGCTTAGAGGCGGGCTTGGCCAATGAGCAGTTCTTC
TRBD1 | - | 15 | TRBJ1-2 | TRBV29-1 | CSVAPTGVRLSGYTF | TGCAGCGTTGCCCCCACAGGGGTTAGGCTTAGTGGCTACACCTTC
- | - | 15 | TRBJ1-4 | TRBV25-1 | CASSASAGSSEKLFF | TGTGCCAGCAGTGCCTCGGCGGGGAGCAGCGAAAAACTGTTTTTT
- | - | 16 | TRBJ1-1 | TRBV5-1 | CASSLTRVRENTEAFF | TGCGCCAGCAGCTTGACCAGGGTAAGGGAGAACACTGAAGCTTTCTTT
TRBD1 | - | 17 | TRBJ1-5 | TRBV7-9 | CASSLVPGQGANQPQHF | TGTGCCAGCAGCTTAGTCCCCGGACAGGGGGCGAATCAGCCCCAGCATTTT
- | - | 14 | TRBJ2-5 | TRBV7-3 | CASSLKTRGETQYF | TGTGCCAGCAGCTTAAAAACAAGAGGAGAGACCCAGTACTTC
- | - | 15 | TRBJ2-1 | TRBV5-1 | CASSLGQGTYNEQFF | TGCGCCAGCAGCTTAGGGCAGGGCACCTACAATGAGCAGTTCTTC
- | - | 15 | TRBJ1-1 | TRBV28 | CASRPPRKSNTEAFF | TGTGCCAGCAGACCCCCCAGGAAATCGAACACTGAAGCTTTCTTT
- | - | 14 | TRBJ2-3 | TRBV6-4 | CARVGSGWTDTQYF | TGTGCCAGAGTAGGGAGTGGTTGGACAGATACGCAGTATTTT
- | - | 12 | TRBJ2-3 | TRBV5-6 | CASKGGRDTQYF | TGTGCCAGCAAGGGGGGGAGGGATACGCAGTATTTT
- | - | 14 | TRBJ1-4 | TRBV11-2 | CASSLVVANEKLFF | TGTGCCAGCAGCTTAGTTGTCGCTAATGAAAAACTGTTTTTT
TRBD1 | few | 14 | TRBJ2-7 | TRBV15 | CATSTRLTGEEQYF | TGTGCCACCAGCACCCGATTGACAGGGGAGGAGCAGTACTTC
TRBD2 | few | 15 | TRBJ2-1 | TRBV6-5 | CASSYVGGEYNEQFF | TGTGCCAGCAGTTACGTCGGGGGGGAATACAATGAGCAGTTCTTC
- | - | 13 | TRBJ1-2 | TRBV10-1 | CATQQGHNYGYTF | TGCGCCACCCAACAGGGCCACAACTATGGCTACACCTTC
- | - | 15 | TRBJ1-5 | TRBV2 | CASSETGGGGQPQHF | TGTGCCAGCAGTGAAACGGGGGGCGGGGGTCAGCCCCAGCATTTT
- | few | 11 | TRBJ2-1 | TRBV2 | CASTRSDEQFF | TGTGCCAGCACTAGGAGCGATGAGCAGTTCTTC
TRBD2 | - | 15 | TRBJ2-3 | TRBV6-4 | CASSGTSGGTDTQYF | TGTGCCAGCAGTGGGACTAGCGGTGGCACAGATACGCAGTATTTT
TRBD2 | few | 17 | TRBJ2-3 | TRBV5-1 | CASSQGLAGDKGDTQYF | TGCGCCAGCAGCCAGGGACTAGCGGGGGACAAGGGGGATACGCAGTATTTT
- | few | 15 | TRBJ1-5 | TRBV6-6 | CASSYPGGFNQPQHF | TGTGCCAGCAGTTACCCCGGGGGGTTTAATCAGCCCCAGCATTTT
TRBD1 | - | 15 | TRBJ1-1 | TRBV15 | CATSRETGGITEAFF | TGTGCCACCAGCAGAGAGACAGGGGGTATCACTGAAGCTTTCTTT
- | - | 12 | TRBJ1-5 | TRBV2 | CASRRDNQPQHF | TGTGCCAGCAGGCGGGACAATCAGCCCCAGCATTTT
TRBD2 | - | 15 | TRBJ2-5 | TRBV6-1 | CASSDLSGGAETQYF | TGTGCCAGCAGTGATCTTAGCGGGGGGGCCGAGACCCAGTACTTC
TRBD2 | - | 16 | TRBJ2-1 | TRBV28 | CASSLAFSGGRHEQFF | TGTGCCAGCAGTTTAGCCTTTAGCGGGGGGCGCCATGAGCAGTTCTTC
- | - | 16 | TRBJ1-1 | TRBV5-6 | CASSLATGLSNTEAFF | TGTGCCAGCAGCTTGGCCACTGGACTCTCGAACACTGAAGCTTTCTTT
TRBD2 | few | 16 | TRBJ2-3 | TRBV9 | CASSVGSGGITDTQYF | TGTGCCAGCAGCGTAGGTAGCGGGGGGATCACAGATACGCAGTATTTT
- | - | 14 | TRBJ1-2 | TRBV30 | CAWSKGTLDYGYTF | TGTGCCTGGAGCAAGGGGACTTTGGACTATGGCTACACCTTC
- | - | 17 | TRBJ2-4 | TRBV19 | CASSARTDTPLKNIQYF | TGTGCCAGTAGTGCGAGGACGGACACCCCACTCAAAAACATTCAGTACTTC
- | - | 15 | TRBJ1-6 | TRBV19 | CASSLSYSGNSPLHF | TGTGCCAGTAGTCTGTCCTACTCGGGTAATTCACCCCTCCACTTT
- | - | 12 | TRBJ2-3 | TRBV13 | CASSLVLDTQYF | TGTGCCAGCAGCTTAGTACTAGATACGCAGTATTTT
TRBD2 | - | 17 | TRBJ2-3 | TRBV4-2 | CASSPAGGRGGLDTQYF | TGTGCCAGCAGCCCGGCAGGGGGGCGGGGGGGCCTGGATACGCAGTATTTT
- | - | 13 | TRBJ2-1 | TRBV5-4 | CASSLMGPGGQFF | TGTGCCAGCAGCTTAATGGGGCCCGGGGGGCAGTTCTTC
TRBD1 | once | 16 | TRBJ2-7 | TRBV7-9 | CASSSKRGQGVYEQYF | TGTGCCAGCAGCTCAAAGCGGGGACAGGGGGTCTACGAGCAGTACTTC
TRBD1 | - | 15 | TRBJ2-1 | TRBV6-1 | CASATGTANFYEQFF | TGTGCCAGCGCCACCGGGACAGCAAATTTCTATGAGCAGTTCTTC
TRBD1 | - | 15 | TRBJ2-7 | TRBV5-1 | CASSSGTGIVYEQYF | TGCGCCAGCAGCTCCGGGACAGGAATCGTCTACGAGCAGTACTTC
- | - | 14 | TRBJ1-1 | TRBV5-6 | CASSPGGENTEAFF | TGTGCCAGCAGCCCGGGGGGTGAGAACACTGAAGCTTTCTTT
TRBD2 | - | 14 | TRBJ2-7 | TRBV6-1 | CASGVAGVSYEQYF | TGTGCCAGCGGGGTAGCGGGGGTCTCCTACGAGCAGTACTTC
- | few | 14 | TRBJ1-1 | TRBV27 | CASSLTGVRTEAFF | TGTGCCAGCAGTTTAACCGGGGTTCGGACTGAAGCTTTCTTT
- | - | 12 | TRBJ1-4 | TRBV6-1 | CASSEDGEKLFF | TGTGCCAGCAGTGAAGACGGTGAAAAACTGTTTTTT
- | once | 13 | TRBJ1-1 | TRBV7-2 | CASSLTGFTEAFF | TGTGCCAGCAGCTTAACAGGGTTCACTGAAGCTTTCTTT
- | - | 16 | TRBJ2-1 | TRBV6-4 | CASTQPFRSSYNEQFF | TGTGCCAGCACTCAACCCTTTAGGAGCTCCTACAATGAGCAGTTCTTC
- | - | 16 | TRBJ1-1 | TRBV27 | CASGVSLEGETTEAFF | TGTGCCAGCGGTGTGTCTCTCGAGGGCGAGACCACTGAAGCTTTCTTT
- | - | 13 | TRBJ1-6 | TRBV5-6 | CASSLGGNSPLHF | TGTGCCAGCAGCTTGGGAGGTAATTCACCCCTCCACTTT
- | - | 15 | TRBJ1-1 | TRBV6-5 | CASSYSTELNTEAFF | TGTGCCAGCAGTTACTCGACAGAGCTGAACACTGAAGCTTTCTTT
- | - | 14 | TRBJ2-7 | TRBV5-4 | CASSPQGMSLEQYF | TGTGCCAGCAGCCCGCAGGGGATGTCCTTAGAGCAGTACTTC
TRBD2 | - | 17 | TRBJ2-3 | TRBV2 | CASSFPSTGRGGDTQYF | TGTGCCAGCAGTTTTCCCTCGACAGGTCGGGGGGGGGATACGCAGTATTTT
- | - | 12 | TRBJ1-2 | TRBV7-2 | CASSLRAGGYTF | TGTGCCAGCAGCTTACGAGCGGGGGGCTACACCTTC
- | - | 11 | TRBJ2-3 | TRBV28 | CASSTGTRLYF | TGTGCCAGCAGCACTGGGACTCGTTTGTATTTT
- | - | 15 | TRBJ2-1 | TRBV27 | CASSPGGWAVNEQFF | TGTGCCAGCAGTCCAGGAGGGTGGGCTGTCAATGAGCAGTTCTTC
TRBD1 | few | 19 | TRBJ2-6 | TRBV7-2 | CASSLAGETGVAGANVLTF | TGTGCCAGCAGCTTAGCGGGGGAGACAGGGGTAGCCGGGGCCAACGTCCTGACTTTC
- | - | 14 | TRBJ2-2 | TRBV15 | CATSRGAGTGELFF | TGTGCCACCAGCAGAGGTGCGGGCACCGGGGAGCTGTTTTTT